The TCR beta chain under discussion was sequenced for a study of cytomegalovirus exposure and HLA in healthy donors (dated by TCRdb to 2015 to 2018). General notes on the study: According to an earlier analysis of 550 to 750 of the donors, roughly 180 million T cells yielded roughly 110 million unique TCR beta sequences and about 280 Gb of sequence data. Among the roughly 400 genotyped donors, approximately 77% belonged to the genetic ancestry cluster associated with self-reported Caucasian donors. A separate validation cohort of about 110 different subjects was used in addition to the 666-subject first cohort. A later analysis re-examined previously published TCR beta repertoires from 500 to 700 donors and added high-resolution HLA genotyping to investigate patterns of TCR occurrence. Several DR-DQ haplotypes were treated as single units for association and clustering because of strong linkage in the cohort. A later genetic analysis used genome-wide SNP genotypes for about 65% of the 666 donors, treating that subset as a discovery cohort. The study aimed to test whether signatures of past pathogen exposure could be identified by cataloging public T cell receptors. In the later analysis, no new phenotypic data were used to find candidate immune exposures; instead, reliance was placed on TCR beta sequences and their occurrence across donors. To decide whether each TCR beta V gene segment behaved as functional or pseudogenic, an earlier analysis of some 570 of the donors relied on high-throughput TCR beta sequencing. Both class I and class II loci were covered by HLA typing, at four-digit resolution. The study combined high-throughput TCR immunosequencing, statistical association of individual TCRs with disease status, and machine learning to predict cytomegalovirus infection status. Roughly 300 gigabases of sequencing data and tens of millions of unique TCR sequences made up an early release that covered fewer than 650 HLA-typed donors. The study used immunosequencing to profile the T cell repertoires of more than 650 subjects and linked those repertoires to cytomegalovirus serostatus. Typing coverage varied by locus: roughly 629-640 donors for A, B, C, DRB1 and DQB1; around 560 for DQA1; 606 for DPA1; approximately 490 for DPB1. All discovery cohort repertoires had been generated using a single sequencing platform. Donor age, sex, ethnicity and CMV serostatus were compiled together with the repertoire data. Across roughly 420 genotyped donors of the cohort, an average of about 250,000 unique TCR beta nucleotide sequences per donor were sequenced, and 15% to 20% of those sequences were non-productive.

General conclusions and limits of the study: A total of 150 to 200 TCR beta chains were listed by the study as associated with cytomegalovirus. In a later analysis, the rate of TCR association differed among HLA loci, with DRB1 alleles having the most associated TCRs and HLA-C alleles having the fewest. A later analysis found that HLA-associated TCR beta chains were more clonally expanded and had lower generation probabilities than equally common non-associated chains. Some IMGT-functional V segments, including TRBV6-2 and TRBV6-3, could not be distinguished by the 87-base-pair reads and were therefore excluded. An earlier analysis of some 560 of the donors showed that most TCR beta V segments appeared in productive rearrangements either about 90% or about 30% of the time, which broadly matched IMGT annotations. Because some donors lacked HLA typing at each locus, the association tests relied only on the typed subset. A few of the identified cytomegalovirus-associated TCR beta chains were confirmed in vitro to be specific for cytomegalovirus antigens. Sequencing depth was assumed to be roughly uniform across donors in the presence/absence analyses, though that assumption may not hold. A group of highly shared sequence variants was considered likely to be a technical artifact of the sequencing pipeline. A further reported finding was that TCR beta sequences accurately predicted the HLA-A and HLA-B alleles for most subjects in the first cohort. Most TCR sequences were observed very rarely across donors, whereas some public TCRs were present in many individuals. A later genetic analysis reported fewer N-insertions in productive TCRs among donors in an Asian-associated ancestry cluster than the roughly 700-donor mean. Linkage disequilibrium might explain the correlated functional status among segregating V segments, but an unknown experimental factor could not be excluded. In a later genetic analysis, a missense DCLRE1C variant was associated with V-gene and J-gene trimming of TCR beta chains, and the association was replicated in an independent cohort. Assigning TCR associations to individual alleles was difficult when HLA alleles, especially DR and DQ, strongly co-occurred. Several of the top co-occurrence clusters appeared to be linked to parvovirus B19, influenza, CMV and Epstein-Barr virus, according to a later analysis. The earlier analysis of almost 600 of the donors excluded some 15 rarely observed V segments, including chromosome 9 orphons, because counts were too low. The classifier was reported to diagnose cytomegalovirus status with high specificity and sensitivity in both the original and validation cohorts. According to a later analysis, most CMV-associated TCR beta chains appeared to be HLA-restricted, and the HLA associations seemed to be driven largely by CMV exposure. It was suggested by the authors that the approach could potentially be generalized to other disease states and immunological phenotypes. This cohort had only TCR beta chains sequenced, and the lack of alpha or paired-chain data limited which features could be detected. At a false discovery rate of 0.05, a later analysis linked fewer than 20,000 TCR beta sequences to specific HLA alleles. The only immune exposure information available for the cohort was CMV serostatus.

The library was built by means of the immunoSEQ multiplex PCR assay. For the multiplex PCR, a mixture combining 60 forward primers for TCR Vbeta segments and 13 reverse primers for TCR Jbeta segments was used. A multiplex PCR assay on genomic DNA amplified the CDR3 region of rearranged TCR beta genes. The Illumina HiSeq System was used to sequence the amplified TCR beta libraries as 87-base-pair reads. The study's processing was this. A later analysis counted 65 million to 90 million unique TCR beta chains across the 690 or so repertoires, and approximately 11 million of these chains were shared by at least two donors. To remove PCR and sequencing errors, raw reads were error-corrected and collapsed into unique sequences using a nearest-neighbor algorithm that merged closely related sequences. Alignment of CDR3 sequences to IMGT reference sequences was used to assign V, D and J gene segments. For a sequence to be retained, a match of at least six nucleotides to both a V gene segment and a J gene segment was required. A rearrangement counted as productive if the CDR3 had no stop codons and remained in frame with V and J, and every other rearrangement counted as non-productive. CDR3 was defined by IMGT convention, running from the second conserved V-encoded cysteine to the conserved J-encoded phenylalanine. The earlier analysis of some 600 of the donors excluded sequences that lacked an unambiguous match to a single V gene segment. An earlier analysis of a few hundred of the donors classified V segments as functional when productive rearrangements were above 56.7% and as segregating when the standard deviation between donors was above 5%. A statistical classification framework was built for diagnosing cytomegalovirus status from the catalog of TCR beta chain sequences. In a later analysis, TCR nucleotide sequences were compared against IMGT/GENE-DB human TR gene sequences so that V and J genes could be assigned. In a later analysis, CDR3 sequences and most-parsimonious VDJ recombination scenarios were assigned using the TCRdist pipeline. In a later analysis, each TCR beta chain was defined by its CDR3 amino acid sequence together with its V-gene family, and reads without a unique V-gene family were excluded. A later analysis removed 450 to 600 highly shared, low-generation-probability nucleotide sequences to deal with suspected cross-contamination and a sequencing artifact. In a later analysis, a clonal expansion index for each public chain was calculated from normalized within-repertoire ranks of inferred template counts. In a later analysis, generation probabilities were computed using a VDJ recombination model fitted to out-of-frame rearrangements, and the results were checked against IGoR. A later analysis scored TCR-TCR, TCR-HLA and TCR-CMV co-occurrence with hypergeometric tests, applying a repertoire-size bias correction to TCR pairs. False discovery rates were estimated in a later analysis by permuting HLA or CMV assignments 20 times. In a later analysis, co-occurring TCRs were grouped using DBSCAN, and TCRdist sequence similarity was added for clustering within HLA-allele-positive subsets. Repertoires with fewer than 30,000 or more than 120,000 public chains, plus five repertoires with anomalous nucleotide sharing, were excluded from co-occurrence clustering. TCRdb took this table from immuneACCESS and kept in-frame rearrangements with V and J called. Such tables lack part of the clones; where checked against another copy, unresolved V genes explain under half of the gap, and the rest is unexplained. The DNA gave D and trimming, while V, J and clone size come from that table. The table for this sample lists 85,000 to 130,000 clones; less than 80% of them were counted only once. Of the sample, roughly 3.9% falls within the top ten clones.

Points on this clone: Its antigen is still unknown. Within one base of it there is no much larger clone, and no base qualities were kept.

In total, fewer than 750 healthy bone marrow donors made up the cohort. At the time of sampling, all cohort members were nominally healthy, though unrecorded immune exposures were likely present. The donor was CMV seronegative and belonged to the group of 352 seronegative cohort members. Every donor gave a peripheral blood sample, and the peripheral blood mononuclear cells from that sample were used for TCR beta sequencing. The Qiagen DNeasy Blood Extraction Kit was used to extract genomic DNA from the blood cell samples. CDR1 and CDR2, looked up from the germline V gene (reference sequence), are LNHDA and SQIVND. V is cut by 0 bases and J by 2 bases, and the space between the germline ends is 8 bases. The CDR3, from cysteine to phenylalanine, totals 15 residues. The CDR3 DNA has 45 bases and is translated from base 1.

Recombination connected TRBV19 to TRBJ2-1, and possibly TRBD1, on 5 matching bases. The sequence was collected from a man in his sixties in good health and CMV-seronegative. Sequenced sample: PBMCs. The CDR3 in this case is CASSIDQGTYNEQFF. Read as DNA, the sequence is TGTGCCAGTAGTATAGACCAGGGTACCTACAATGAGCAGTTCTTC.